This T cell receptor beta chain stems from a study of post-analysis software for immune sequencing data. General observations from the study: Elevated frequency relative to controls characterized four or five TRBV segments in patients, TRBV5-6, TRBV5-1 and TRBV20-1 among them. Clustering by F measure revealed strong co-clustering among samples prepared together in one batch.

This clonotype has only one observation. The antigen remains undetermined. TCR beta cDNA libraries included unique molecular identifiers. TCRdb independently ran MiXCR on the PCR reads; one entry per CDR3 protein. There are about 540,000 distinct CDR3 sequences in the sample; under 40% occur only once, and 6% lies in the top ten. This CDR3 is built from 16 residues. Germline V CDR1 and CDR2: SGHTA, FQGTGA. V was pared by 4 bases and J by 1 base, with 14 bases between. The J gene is TRBJ1-5, the V gene TRBV7-3; the D is unclear. This TCR was recovered from a girl between 2 and 17 years old with multiple sclerosis. Sequencing was carried out using blood. CDR3 sequence: CASSSHRNGSNQPQHF. Here the CDR3 DNA reads TGTGCCAGCAGCTCGCATAGAAATGGGAGCAATCAGCCCCAGCATTTT. The full variable domain, with the rest looked up from reference TRBV7-3 and TRBJ1-5, is GAGVSQTPSNKVTEKGKYVELRCDPISGHTALYWYRQSLGQGPEFLIYFQGTGAADDSGLPNDRFFAVRPEGSVSTLKIQRTERGDSAVYLCASSSHRNGSNQPQHFGDGTRLSIL.